This passage covers 10 T cell receptor beta chains from one sample sequenced in a study of cytotoxic CD8 clonotypes in ibrutinib-treated CLL. Some clones are missing from TCRdb's copy, which holds only in-frame ones; the method was immunoSEQ multiplex PCR. Among about 50,000 clones listed, roughly 57% were seen once. This specimen consisted of PBMCs, obtained after 24 months of ibrutinib treatment. All receptors come from a human donor with chronic lymphocytic leukemia.

This clone was found once. The chain employs TRBV25-1 and TRBJ2-1; maybe TRBD2 (5 bases). Germline loops: CDR1 MGHDK, CDR2 SYGVNS. The CDR3 runs to 14 residues. V lost 3 bases and J lost 8, with 14 bases in between. The CDR3 DNA sequence: TGTGCCAGCAGTGATTCGGGCCAGAGGGATGAGCAGTTCTTC. Protein product: CASSDSGQRDEQFF.

The V gene is TRBV25-1, the J gene TRBJ1-1; D is perhaps TRBD1 (5 bases). Trimming shortened V by 8 bases and J by 3 bases, and 19 bases separated the two germline ends. Looked up from germline, CDR1 is MGHDK and CDR2 is SYGVNS. The CDR3 is 15 amino acids. CDR3 in DNA: TGTGCCAGCTGGGGGGAGATGGTAGAAGACACTGAAGCTTTCTTT. It codes for CASWGEMVEDTEAFF.

V and J are TRBV6-6 and TRBJ1-5, with no clear D. Trimming took off 2 bases at V and 8 bases at J, with 13 bases between the two ends. Germline assignment: CDR1 MNHNY and CDR2 SVGAGI (reference sequence). The CDR3 runs to 14 residues. The CDR3 nucleotides read TGTGCCAGCAGTTACGGGCAGACGAATGAGCCCCAGCATTTT. This translates into CASSYGQTNEPQHF.

CDR3 nucleotide sequence: TGCGCCAGCAGCTCTACCTGGACCGGCTACACCTTC. This gives the protein CASSSTWTGYTF. The chain combines TRBV5-1 with TRBJ1-2; D is uncertain. The CDR3 is 12 amino acids. The germline CDR1 and CDR2 sequences are SGHRS and YFSETQ. Between the trimmed V and J ends, which lost 3 bases and 8 bases, there was a span of 11 bases.

The rearrangement links TRBV7-9 to TRBJ2-4, with D possibly matching TRBD2 (7 bases). The germline V gene has CDR1 SEHNR and CDR2 FQNEAQ (reference sequence). This CDR3 has 15 residues. V was pared by 3 bases and J by 6 bases, with 15 bases between. CDR3 region: CASSFGGGLGNIQYF. The CDR3, as DNA: TGTGCCAGCAGCTTCGGCGGGGGCCTCGGAAACATTCAGTACTTC.

The chain carries TRBV11-2 and TRBJ2-7; 7 nucleotides align to TRBD1. Trimming removed 5 bases from V and 1 base from J; junction bases left unmatched: 2. The CDR3 is made up of 13 amino acids. The germline V gene has CDR1 SGHAT and CDR2 FQNNGV. The CDR3 coding sequence is TGTGCCAGCAGCCGACAGGGATCCTACGAGCAGTACTTC. Its translation: CASSRQGSYEQYF.

This clone showed up just a few times. The chain employs TRBV5-6 and TRBJ1-5, with D uncertain. Trimming pared 2 bases from V and 4 bases from J, leaving 10 bases between. CDR1 SGHDT and CDR2 YYEEEE come from the germline V gene. The CDR3 extends over 14 amino acids. In DNA, the CDR3 is TGTGCCAGCAGCTTTCGCCAGATTAATCAGCCCCAGCATTTT. Protein: CASSFRQINQPQHF.

The chain uses TRBV5-1 and TRBJ2-6; D tentatively fits TRBD1 or TRBD2 (5 bases each). The germline CDR1 and CDR2 sequences are SGHRS and YFSETQ. The CDR3 loop spans 15 amino acids. Trimming took 4 bases from V and 0 from J, leaving 8 bases between them. CDR3 sequence: CASSRDGSGANVLTF. CDR3 sequence (DNA): TGCGCCAGCAGCCGGGACGGCTCTGGGGCCAACGTCCTGACTTTC.

The CDR3 spells CSVEKQPMNTEAFF. The CDR3 bases are TGCAGCGTTGAAAAACAGCCCATGAACACTGAAGCTTTCTTT. This rearrangement joins TRBV29-1 to TRBJ1-1; D is ambiguous. The germline V gene encodes CDR1 SQVTM and CDR2 ANQGSEA. Deletions cut 2 bases from V and 0 bases from J, with 10 bases between. The CDR3 is made up of 14 amino acids.

The rearrangement uses TRBV5-1 and TRBJ2-3, with no clear D. With 0 bases removed from V and 1 base from J, the gap between germline ends came to 3 bases. The CDR3 consists of 13 residues. Germline-derived CDR1 and CDR2 are SGHRS and YFSETQ. CDR3 amino acids: CASSLGGTDTQYF. The CDR3 DNA reads TGCGCCAGCAGCTTGGGGGGCACAGATACGCAGTATTTT.